This T cell receptor (beta chain) was sequenced during a study of blood T cell repertoires in COVID-19 (dated by TCRdb to the early 2020s). General notes on the study: Samples covering the acute and convalescent phases of COVID-19 were provided by collaborators in the United States, Italy and Spain. The material from the prospective study consisted of cDNA or gDNA derived from T cells, B-cell-depleted T cells, or PBMCs. Subjects who had been exposed to COVID-19, were actively infected with it, or had recovered from it provided the deeply sampled blood TCRbeta repertoires that made up the dataset. Sample metadata almost always included a de-identified subject ID, COVID-19 status, age in years and sex. Where HLA class I and class II types were available, the types were taken from metadata supplied by the sample provider, not from assay-based typing. The samples were drawn from the first 160 participants of the ongoing ImmuneRACE study and from some 1,300 subjects provided by 6 global collaborators. The repertoires were made available in a free public database intended to serve as a resource for research on the immune response to SARS-CoV-2.

Whole blood was collected in K2EDTA tubes by collaborating institutions according to the institutions' own protocols. For TCRbeta analysis, collaborator samples were shipped as frozen whole blood, as isolated PBMCs, or as DNA extracted from either sample type. The CDR3 has 16 amino acids, counting the end cysteine and phenylalanine. Left in the record is the CDR3 DNA by itself, 48 bases read in frame from the first base. The germline V gene encodes CDR1 LNHDA and CDR2 SQIVND (reference sequence). Germline trimming: 1 base from V, 5 bases from J; junction bases outside gene matches: 7. TCRbeta CDR3 regions were amplified from genomic DNA using the immunoSEQ Assay, a bias-controlled multiplex PCR. The published analysis was carried out like this. Within the assay, amplification of reference gene primers was used to estimate how many nucleated cells each sample contained. To quantify the absolute abundance of each unique TCRbeta CDR3 rearrangement, sequence reads were collapsed and filtered. Productive Simpson clonality was computed per sample as the square root of Simpson's diversity index over productive rearrangements. Here the immuneACCESS table is served through TCRdb, limited to in-frame sequences with V and J called. Missing clones are a known gap in these copies; in checked studies unresolved V genes cover under half, and the rest lacks a known reason. Clonal size and the V and J genes are those of that table, whereas D and trimming came from the DNA. In this sample the table shows 180,000 or so clones, approximately 90% of which occur a single time. 7% of the sample rests with the top ten.

Worth noting for this clone: The antigen it binds to is not known. Per-base quality was not reported, and no clone a single base away is much larger than it.

What the authors observed across the whole study: The amount of clinical and demographic metadata varied by source and participant and was provided uncurated.

The sequence came from a woman of 80 years or more in a cohort sampled during active or convalescent COVID-19. The chain uses TRBV19 and TRBJ2-2, with 7 bases matching TRBD1. The sequenced sample consisted of peripheral blood. The encoded CDR3 is CASSIVSGGRTGELFF. The DNA reads as follows: TGTGCCAGTAGTATAGTTTCAGGGGGAAGGACCGGGGAGCTGTTTTTT.